Listed here are 10 T cell receptor beta chains from one sample, sequenced in a study of identical twins. Each CDR3 protein is one row after TCRdb ran MiXCR on the 5' RACE reads. The sample yields around 1.7 million distinct CDR3 sequences, more than 30% seen once. The sample consisted of cord blood. These receptors were obtained from a newborn girl in good health.

As for this clonotype: A junction end diverges from the germline sequence, so it may reflect a read error. This rearrangement joins TRBV7-9 to TRBJ2-1; 7 nucleotides align to TRBD2. This CDR3 has 16 amino acids. CDR1 and CDR2 from the germline V gene are SEHNR and FQNEAQ (reference sequence). CDR3 nucleotide sequence: TGTGCCAGCAGCTTAGAGCCCCTAGCGGACTACAATGAGCAGTTTTTC. This encodes CASSLEPLADYNEQFF. The whole variable domain, filled in from reference TRBV7-9 and TRBJ2-1, reads DTGVSQNPRHKITKRGQNVTFRCDPISEHNRLYWYRQTLGQGPEFLTYFQNEAQLEKSRLLSDRFSAERPKGSFSTLEIQRTEQGDSAMYLCASSLEPLADYNEQFFGPGTRLTVL.

The V gene is TRBV7-9, the J gene TRBJ2-5, with 11 bases lining up with TRBD2. Germline V CDR1 and CDR2: SEHNR, FQNEAQ (reference sequence). With V trimmed by 5 bases and J by 0 bases, 5 bases remained unmatched. The CDR3 runs 16 residues. Here the CDR3 DNA reads TGTGCCAGCAGCATTGCTAGCGGGGGGCACCAAGAGACCCAGTACTTC. This gives the protein CASSIASGGHQETQYF.

The V gene is TRBV12-3 or TRBV12-4, the J gene TRBJ2-2; D remains unclear. This CDR3 is 14 amino acids long. V gave up 3 bases and J gave up 1 base, with 6 bases separating them. The CDR3 DNA is TGTGCCAGCAGTTTTGAGGTGAACACCGGGGAGCTGTTTTTT. Translated: CASSFEVNTGELFF.

This clonotype showed up just a few times. The V and J genes are TRBV5-1 and TRBJ2-3; 10 bases fit TRBD2. J lost 1 base, V lost 1 base, and 3 bases had no gene match. CDR3 length: 16 amino acids. Germline CDR1 SGHRS, CDR2 YFSETQ. The CDR3 DNA reads TGCGCCAGCAGCTTGCCTACTAGCGGGGGCACAGATACGCAGTATTTT. Residues: CASSLPTSGGTDTQYF.

This clonotype was seen a few times. The genes are TRBV14 and TRBJ2-1, with D possibly being TRBD2 (6 bases). CDR1 is SGHDN and CDR2 is FVKESK in the germline V gene. CDR3 size: 15 residues. V lost 3 bases, J lost 8 bases, and 17 bases lay in between. The CDR3: CASSQAEAGLHEQFF. For the CDR3, the DNA is TGTGCCAGCAGCCAGGCTGAGGCGGGACTGCATGAGCAGTTCTTC.

The rearrangement joins TRBV18 to TRBJ2-3, with D perhaps TRBD2 (5 bases). The V and J ends lost 8 bases and 0 bases respectively, with 15 bases between them. CDR1 is KGHSH and CDR2 is LQKENI in the germline V gene. The CDR3 has 15 amino acids. The CDR3 reads CASTLYGVSTDTQYF. CDR3 nucleotides: TGTGCCAGCACCCTTTACGGGGTCAGCACAGATACGCAGTATTTT.

The gene calls are TRBV12-3 or TRBV12-4 and TRBJ2-1; D might be TRBD2 (6 bases). The ends were cut back, 7 bases at V and 0 bases at J, with 13 bases in the middle. This CDR3 has 15 amino acids. This CDR3 is CASNIAVPSYNEQFF. The CDR3 DNA sequence: TGTGCCAGCAACATAGCGGTCCCCTCCTACAATGAGCAGTTCTTC.

The chain links TRBV28 to TRBJ2-3, with TRBD1 matching 7 bases. J was trimmed by 1 base and V by 6 bases; bases with no gene match: 7. Germline lookup yields CDR1 MDHEN and CDR2 SYDVKM. The CDR3 has 15 amino acids. CDR3 region: CASRRTGDGTDTQYF. The CDR3 DNA follows: TGTGCCAGCAGACGTACAGGGGATGGCACAGATACGCAGTATTTT.

The sample holds a few counts of this clonotype. This rearrangement joins TRBV4-1 to TRBJ2-5, with 7 bases aligning to TRBD2. Germline trimming cut 0 bases from V and 2 bases from J; bases unmatched to any gene: 6. Germline V lookup: CDR1 MGHRA, CDR2 YSYEKL. This CDR3 is 16 amino acids long. Here the CDR3 DNA reads TGCGCCAGCAGCCAAGATGAGGCGGGACTACAAGAGACCCAGTACTTC. Its translation is CASSQDEAGLQETQYF.

Note on this clonotype: A read error may produce the germline difference seen at one junction end. The chain recombines TRBV11-2 with TRBJ1-4; 8 nucleotides align to TRBD1. This CDR3 is built from 17 residues. Germline V gives CDR1 SGHAT, CDR2 FQNNGV. CDR3 in amino acids: CASSLDFSNRGKERLFF. As DNA, the CDR3 is TGTGCCAGCAGCTTAGATTTTTCAAACAGGGGGAAGGAAAGACTGTTTTTT.